The 9 T cell receptor beta chains given below trace back to one sample, sequenced in a study of blood T cells in healthy people across ages. Alongside a J-beta primer mix, a sample-barcoded 5' primer served in a second PCR lasting about 7 to 11 cycles. Using its own MiXCR run on the 5' RACE reads, TCRdb lists one record per CDR3 protein. The data hold 1.5 million to 2 million distinct CDR3 sequences, with about 39% observed a single time. Sequencing was carried out using blood. All receptors come from a human donor in good health.

This clonotype appeared many times. CDR3 sequence reads: CSVGVGTEAFF. The CDR3 nucleotides are TGCAGCGTTGGGGTGGGTACTGAAGCTTTCTTT. This rearrangement joins TRBV29-1 to TRBJ1-1; the D is unclear. From germline, CDR1 is SQVTM and CDR2 ANQGSEA. This CDR3 region has 11 residues. Trimming took off 4 bases at V and 5 bases at J, with 8 bases between the two ends.

This clonotype turned up a few times. V usage is TRBV4-3 and J usage is TRBJ2-5, with TRBD2 as a possible D gene (6 bases). Germline CDR1 is LGHNA and CDR2 is YSLEER. Trimming removed 1 base at V and 8 bases at J, with 14 bases between. This CDR3 has 14 amino acids. The CDR3 sequence is CASSQVYGTDTQYF. In DNA form, the CDR3 reads TGCGCCAGCAGCCAAGTATACGGGACTGATACCCAGTACTTC.

V gene TRBV6-5 combines with J gene TRBJ1-2; D not certain. Germline CDR1 is MNHEY and CDR2 is SVGAGI. The CDR3 runs to 12 residues. Trimming took 7 bases from V and 7 from J, leaving 13 bases between them. The CDR3 coding sequence is TGTGCCAGCACCTCGATGCGGGGTGGCTACACCTTC. Amino acid sequence: CASTSMRGGYTF.

The gene calls are TRBV3-1 and TRBJ2-5; 7 positions agree with TRBD2. CDR1 is LGHDT, CDR2 YNNKEL, per germline (reference sequence). After removal of 8 bases from V and 5 bases from J, the junction contained 8 bases not matched to a gene. The CDR3 runs 13 residues. CDR3 loop: CASGELARETQYF. The DNA for the CDR3 is TGTGCCAGCGGAGAACTAGCGCGGGAGACCCAGTACTTC.

As regards this clonotype: This may come from a read error, since a much larger clone is one base off. The V gene is TRBV12-3 or TRBV12-4, the J gene TRBJ1-1; D possibly corresponds to TRBD1 (6 bases). This CDR3 region has 12 residues. The CDR3 DNA sequence: TGTGCCAGTCTAGGGGGGAGCACTGGAGCTTTCTTT. Protein sequence: CASLGGSTGAFF.

The V and J genes are TRBV18 and TRBJ2-7; a weak D match, TRBD2 (6 bases). CDR1 and CDR2 from the germline V gene are KGHSH and LQKENI. V gave up 0 bases and J gave up 5 bases, with 14 bases separating them. The CDR3 is 15 residues long. The CDR3 reads CASSPPGGKSNEQYF. In DNA form, the CDR3 reads TGTGCCAGCTCACCACCCGGCGGGAAATCCAACGAGCAGTACTTC.

This clonotype has a single count. The DNA of the CDR3 is TGCGCCAGCAGCCCAGACAGTTGGGTCTATGGCTACACCTTC. Residues: CASSPDSWVYGYTF. This chain uses TRBV5-1 with TRBJ1-2; a possible D gene is TRBD1 (5 bases). Germline V CDR1 and CDR2: SGHRS, YFSETQ. Trimming cost V 4 bases and J 4 bases, with 14 bases left between them. The CDR3 contains 14 residues.

A word on this clonotype: At one of its ends the junction is not consistent with the germline gene, which may arise from a read error. This chain connects TRBV4-2 to TRBJ2-1, with D unresolved. The CDR3 consists of 14 residues. CDR1 and CDR2 from the germline V gene are LGHNA and YNFKEQ. The CDR3, as DNA: TGTGCCAGCAGCCCCCGGCACCTCTACAATGAGCTGTTCTTC. It specifies CASSPRHLYNELFF.

The chain has TRBV7-8 and TRBJ2-5, with 9 nucleotides matching TRBD1. CDR1 is SGHVS and CDR2 is FQNEAQ in the germline V gene. The CDR3 sequence is 13 residues long. Trimming removed 6 bases from V and 5 bases from J; junction bases left unmatched: 4. CDR3 sequence reads: CASRRGTGETQYF. The CDR3, as DNA: TGTGCCAGCAGAAGAGGGACAGGGGAGACCCAGTACTTC. Filled out from reference TRBV7-8 and TRBJ2-5, the complete variable domain reads GAGVSQSPRYKVAKRGQDVALRCDPISGHVSLFWYQQALGQGPEFLTYFQNEAQLDKSGLPSDRFFAERPEGSVSTLKIQRTQQEDSAVYLCASRRGTGETQYFGPGTRLLVL.